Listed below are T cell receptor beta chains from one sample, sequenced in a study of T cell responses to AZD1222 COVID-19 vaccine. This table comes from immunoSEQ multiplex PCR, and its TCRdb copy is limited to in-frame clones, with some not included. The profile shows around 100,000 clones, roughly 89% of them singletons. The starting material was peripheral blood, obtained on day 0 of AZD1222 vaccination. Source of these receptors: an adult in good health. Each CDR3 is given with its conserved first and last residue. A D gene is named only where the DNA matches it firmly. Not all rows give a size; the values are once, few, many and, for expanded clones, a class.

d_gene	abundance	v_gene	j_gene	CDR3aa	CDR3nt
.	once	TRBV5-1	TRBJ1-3	CASSLTGSFGNTIYF	TGCGCCAGCAGCTTGACAGGGTCGTTTGGAAACACCATATATTTT
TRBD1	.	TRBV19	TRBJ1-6	CASSTLRTGRNSPLHF	TGTGCCAGTAGTACCCTCAGGACAGGCAGGAATTCACCCCTCCACTTT
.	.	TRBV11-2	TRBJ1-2	CASSFPTYGYTF	TGTGCCAGCAGCTTTCCGACCTATGGCTACACCTTC
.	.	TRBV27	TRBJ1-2	CASSLSSRGNYGYTF	TGTGCCAGCAGTTTATCCTCTCGTGGGAACTATGGCTACACCTTC
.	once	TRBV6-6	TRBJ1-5	CASSAGGNQPQHF	TGTGCCAGCAGTGCCGGGGGCAATCAGCCCCAGCATTTT
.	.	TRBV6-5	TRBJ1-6	CASHRDATRSPLHF	TGTGCCAGTCACCGGGACGCAACTCGTTCACCCCTCCACTTT
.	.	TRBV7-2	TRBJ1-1	CASSLGAPNTEAFF	TGTGCCAGCAGCTTAGGGGCCCCGAACACTGAAGCTTTCTTT
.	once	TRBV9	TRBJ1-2	CASSSTPGGDEGYTF	TGTGCCAGCAGCAGTACTCCCGGGGGGGATGAAGGCTACACCTTC
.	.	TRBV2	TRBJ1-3	CASSEKSRRALLGSSSGNTIYF	TGTGCCAGCAGTGAAAAATCAAGACGGGCCCTCCTGGGGAGTAGCTCTGGAAACACCATATATTTT
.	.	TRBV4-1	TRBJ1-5	CASSPEKGQTDQPQHF	TGCGCCAGCAGCCCGGAGAAAGGGCAGACGGATCAGCCCCAGCATTTT
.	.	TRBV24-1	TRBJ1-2	CATSDQDRVDTNYGYTF	TGTGCCACCAGTGACCAGGACAGAGTCGATACTAACTATGGCTACACCTTC
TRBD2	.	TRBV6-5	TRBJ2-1	CASSPSGGPYNEQFF	TGTGCCAGCAGCCCAAGCGGGGGGCCTTACAATGAGCAGTTCTTC
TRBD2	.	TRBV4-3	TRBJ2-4	CASSQEAGGAKNIQYF	TGCGCCAGCAGCCAAGAAGCGGGGGGGGCCAAAAACATTCAGTACTTC
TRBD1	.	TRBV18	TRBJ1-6	CASSPQDRANDSPLHF	TGTGCCAGCTCACCTCAAGACAGGGCCAATGATTCACCCCTCCACTTT
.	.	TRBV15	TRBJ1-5	CATSRDKGHYQPQHF	TGTGCCACCAGCAGAGATAAGGGCCATTATCAGCCCCAGCATTTT
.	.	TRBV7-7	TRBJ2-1	CASSLGRGRNEQFF	TGTGCTAGCAGCTTGGGCAGGGGGAGGAATGAGCAGTTCTTC
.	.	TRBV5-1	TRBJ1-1	CASSLPGTGRTEAFF	TGCGCCAGCAGCTTACCCGGGACCGGGAGGACTGAAGCTTTCTTT
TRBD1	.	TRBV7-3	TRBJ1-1	CASSLVGTGQNTEAFF	TGTGCCAGCAGCTTAGTTGGGACAGGCCAGAACACTGAAGCTTTCTTT
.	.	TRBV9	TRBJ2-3	CASSAGTLEINTQYF	TGTGCCAGCAGCGCTGGGACCCTGGAAATTAATACGCAGTATTTT
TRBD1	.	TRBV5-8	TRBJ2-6	CASSRGQLYSGANVLTF	TGTGCCAGCAGCCGGGGACAGTTGTACTCTGGGGCCAACGTCCTGACTTTC
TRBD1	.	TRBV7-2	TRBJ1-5	CASSLGTGGSQPQHF	TGTGCCAGCAGCTTGGGGACAGGGGGCAGTCAGCCCCAGCATTTT
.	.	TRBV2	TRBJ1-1	CASLEAGGRGVTEAFF	TGTGCCAGCCTAGAAGCAGGAGGTAGGGGAGTCACTGAAGCTTTCTTT
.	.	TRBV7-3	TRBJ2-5	CASSLGLPEETQYF	TGTGCCAGCAGCTTAGGACTACCTGAAGAGACCCAGTACTTC
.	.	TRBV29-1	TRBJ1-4	CSVDRLTNEKLFF	TGCAGCGTTGACCGGTTGACTAATGAAAAACTGTTTTTT
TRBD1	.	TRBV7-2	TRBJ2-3	CAEGAADTQYF	TGTGCCGAGGGGGCAGCAGATACGCAGTATTTT
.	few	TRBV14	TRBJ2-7	CASSERTYEQYF	TGTGCCAGCAGCGAAAGAACCTACGAGCAGTACTTC
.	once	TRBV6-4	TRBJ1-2	CASSALSQYGYTF	TGTGCCAGCAGTGCCCTATCCCAGTATGGCTACACCTTC
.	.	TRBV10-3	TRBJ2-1	CAISESLGNEQFF	TGTGCCATCAGTGAGTCTCTGGGAAATGAGCAGTTCTTC
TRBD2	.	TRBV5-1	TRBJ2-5	CASSLAAGGEETQYF	TGCGCCAGCAGCTTGGCGGCGGGGGGCGAGGAGACCCAGTACTTC
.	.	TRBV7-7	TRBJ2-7	CASSPPGVYEQYF	TGTGCTAGCAGTCCTCCAGGGGTATACGAGCAGTACTTC
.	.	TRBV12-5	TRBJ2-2	CASGLWPGELFF	TGTGCTAGTGGTTTGTGGCCCGGGGAGCTGTTTTTT
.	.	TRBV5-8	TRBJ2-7	CASSLVGSSYEQYF	TGTGCCAGCAGCTTGGTTGGATCCTCCTACGAGCAGTACTTC
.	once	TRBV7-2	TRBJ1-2	CASTRDGGLVNGYTF	TGTGCCAGCACTCGGGACGGCGGCCTAGTCAATGGCTACACCTTC
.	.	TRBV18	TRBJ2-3	CASSPREDTQYF	TGTGCCAGCTCACCAAGGGAAGATACGCAGTATTTT
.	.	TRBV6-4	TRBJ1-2	CASSDSPSGFGYTF	TGTGCCAGCAGTGACTCCCCCTCTGGTTTCGGCTACACCTTC
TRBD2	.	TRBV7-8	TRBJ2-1	CASSLERVAGGYNEQFF	TGTGCCAGCAGCTTAGAGCGGGTAGCGGGGGGGTACAATGAGCAGTTCTTC
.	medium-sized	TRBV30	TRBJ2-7	CAAGLGNGQYF	TGTGCCGCCGGCCTAGGGAACGGGCAGTACTTC
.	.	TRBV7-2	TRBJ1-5	CASNLGGSNQPQHF	TGTGCCAGCAACTTAGGGGGTAGCAATCAGCCCCAGCATTTT
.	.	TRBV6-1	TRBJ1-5	CASSEYQGSNQPQHF	TGTGCCAGCAGTGAATATCAGGGTAGCAATCAGCCCCAGCATTTT
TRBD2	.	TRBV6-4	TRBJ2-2	CASSQLAGTTGELFF	TGTGCCAGCAGCCAACTAGCGGGGACCACCGGGGAGCTGTTTTTT
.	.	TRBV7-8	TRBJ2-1	CASSLGGHLYNEQFF	TGTGCCAGCAGCTTAGGAGGGCACCTATACAATGAGCAGTTCTTC
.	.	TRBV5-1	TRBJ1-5	CASSVDPEGNQPQHF	TGCGCCAGCAGCGTGGACCCGGAGGGCAATCAGCCCCAGCATTTT
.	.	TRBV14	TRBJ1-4	CASSQFGGINEKLFF	TGTGCCAGCAGCCAATTCGGAGGAATTAATGAAAAACTGTTTTTT
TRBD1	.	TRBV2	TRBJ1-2	CASSPGGGYTF	TGTGCCAGCAGTCCAGGGGGTGGCTACACCTTC
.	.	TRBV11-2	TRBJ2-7	CASSLEAGISYEQYF	TGTGCCAGCAGCTTAGAGGCAGGGATCTCCTACGAGCAGTACTTC
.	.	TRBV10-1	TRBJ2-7	CASRKPTPQVVYEQYF	TGCGCCAGCAGGAAACCCACTCCCCAGGTAGTCTACGAGCAGTACTTC
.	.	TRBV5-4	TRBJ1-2	CASSAGGAQGFYGYTF	TGTGCCAGCAGCGCCGGGGGGGCGCAGGGCTTTTATGGCTACACCTTC
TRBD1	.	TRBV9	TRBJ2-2	CASSVASRDRGTGELFF	TGTGCCAGCAGCGTGGCCAGCCGGGACAGGGGGACCGGGGAGCTGTTTTTT
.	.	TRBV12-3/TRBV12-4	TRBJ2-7	CASILWEQYF	TGTGCCAGCATATTGTGGGAGCAGTACTTC
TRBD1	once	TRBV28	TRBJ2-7	CASSPEDRGPSYEQYF	TGTGCCAGCAGTCCAGAGGACAGGGGTCCATCCTACGAGCAGTACTTC
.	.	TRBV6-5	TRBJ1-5	CASGGVEPQHF	TGTGCCAGCGGGGGGGTTGAGCCCCAGCATTTT